The clone carrying this TCR beta chain appeared a single time. What it binds is not known. This PCR relied on a set of 60 Vbeta primers and 13 Jbeta primers. Here immunoSEQ multiplex PCR was the method, and the copy in TCRdb shows in-frame clones only, minus some. This sample has under 150,000 clones, with about 64% found just once. This sample is part of a study of cytomegalovirus exposure and HLA in healthy donors. The overall study: Tens of millions of unique TCRs from HLA-typed donors were held in an early release of data.

Overall study findings and caveats: Across HLA loci, a later analysis found differing TCR association rates, with DRB1 most and HLA-C fewest.

Healthy bone marrow donors supplied every sample. This CDR3 spans 17 amino acids. The V end was cut by 2 bases, the J end by 4 bases, with 18 bases between. Germline CDR1 MDHEN, CDR2 SYDVKM. The chain has TRBV28 and TRBJ1-5, with unresolved D. The sequenced material came from PBMCs. The clonotype comes from a man aged 55 to 70 in good health and CMV-seronegative. The CDR3 coding sequence is TGTGCCAGCAGTTTAGCCGAGGGAGTGGGGTTAAATCAGCCCCAGCATTTT. Amino acid sequence: CASSLAEGVGLNQPQHF.